Listed here is a single T cell receptor (beta chain). This entry belongs to a study of blood T cell repertoires in COVID-19. The assay was immunoSEQ multiplex PCR, and TCRdb's table has in-frame clones only and misses some. Among about 390,000 clones listed, around 87% were seen once. Germline lookup yields CDR1 LNHDA and CDR2 SQIVND (reference sequence). This CDR3 is built from 14 residues. V was clipped by 9 bases and J by 4 bases, with 16 bases between them. The V gene is TRBV19, the J gene TRBJ1-5; D is ambiguous. The sample consisted of peripheral blood. The origin of this receptor is an older woman with COVID-19, enrolled during active disease. The CDR3 sequence is CASLNIADNQPQHF. DNA of the CDR3: TGTGCCAGCCTCAACATTGCAGATAATCAGCCCCAGCATTTT.